The 18 T cell receptor beta chains presented below share a single source sample, sequenced in a study of neurological immune-mediated disorders. Each CDR3 protein gets one entry after TCRdb re-called the 5' RACE reads with MiXCR. The top ten hold 1.5% to 2% of the sample, which has tens of thousands of distinct CDR3 sequences, about an eighth seen once. Sample: PBMCs. The origin of the receptors is a man aged 55-75 years in good health.

Details on this clonotype: One end of the junction does not line up with germline, which may come from a read error. V is TRBV28 and J is TRBJ2-1; D possibly corresponds to TRBD1 (5 bases). This CDR3 spans 18 amino acids. Germline assignment: CDR1 MDHEN and CDR2 SYDVKM. Here the CDR3 reads CVSSLADLGARSYNEQFF. As DNA, the CDR3 is TGTGTCAGCAGTTTAGCTGATTTAGGGGCCAGGTCCTACAATGAGCAGTTCTTC.

This clonotype appeared many times. V usage is TRBV9 and J usage is TRBJ1-6; tentative D call: TRBD1 (5 bases). The V end lost 8 bases, the J end lost 7 bases, and 13 bases lay between the germline ends. The CDR3 covers 13 residues. CDR1 is SGDLS and CDR2 is YYNGEE in the germline V gene. CDR3 region: CASSDRPNSPLHF. CDR3 DNA sequence: TGTGCCAGTTCCGACAGACCAAATTCACCCCTCCACTTT.

This clonotype appeared many times. The V and J genes are TRBV6-6 and TRBJ2-7; D is possibly TRBD1 or TRBD2 (5 bases each). V lost 4 bases, J lost 0 bases, and 10 bases lay in between. CDR3 length equals 14 residues. Germline CDR1 is MNHNY and CDR2 is SVGAGI (reference sequence). The CDR3 here is CASSSGTFSYEQYF. The CDR3 DNA is TGTGCCAGCAGTTCCGGGACCTTCTCCTACGAGCAGTACTTC.

This clonotype was detected ten times or more. The genes are TRBV5-1 and TRBJ2-1; 10 nucleotides align to TRBD2. Germline CDR1 SGHRS, CDR2 YFSETQ. The CDR3 covers 16 residues. V trimming: 0 bases; J trimming: 7 bases; junction bases outside the gene matches: 7. CDR3 DNA sequence: TGCGCCAGCAGCTTGGCCAGCGGGGGGGTTCAAAATGAGCAGTTCTTC. It specifies CASSLASGGVQNEQFF. Supplemented by reference TRBV5-1 and TRBJ2-1, the full variable domain reads KAGVTQTPRYLIKTRGQQVTLSCSPISGHRSVSWYQQTPGQGLQFLFEYFSETQRNKGNFPGRFSGRQFSNSRSEMNVSTLELGDSALYLCASSLASGGVQNEQFFGPGTRLTVL.

This clonotype has at least ten counts. The chain's CDR3 is CASSILGAFLYNEQFF. The CDR3 nucleotides are TGTGCCAGCAGCATATTGGGGGCCTTCCTTTACAATGAGCAGTTCTTC. The rearrangement uses TRBV28 and TRBJ2-1; the D gene is possibly TRBD1 (6 bases). Germline CDR1 is MDHEN and CDR2 is SYDVKM. CDR3 length: 16 amino acids. V lost 6 bases and J lost 4, with 19 bases in between.

This clonotype was counted many times. The chain is built from TRBV6-2 or TRBV6-3 and TRBJ2-7; TRBD2 agrees at 8 bases. V gave up 7 bases and J gave up 0 bases; unmatched junction bases: 5. Germline values: CDR1 MNHEY, CDR2 SVGEGT. The CDR3 runs to 14 residues. CDR3 in amino acids: CASIPGGGSYEQYF. The CDR3 DNA is TGTGCCAGCATCCCCGGGGGGGGCTCCTACGAGCAGTACTTC.

This clonotype occurred many times. The J gene is TRBJ1-1, the V gene TRBV5-5, with D unclear. With 0 bases removed from V and 4 bases from J, the gap between germline ends came to 13 bases. Germline CDR1 reads SGHKS; CDR2 reads YYEKEE (reference sequence). The CDR3 consists of 15 residues. The CDR3 is CASSLAIVRGTEAFF. DNA for the CDR3: TGTGCCAGCAGCTTGGCTATTGTGCGGGGCACTGAAGCTTTCTTT.

Comments on this clonotype: One end of the junction fails to match germline, which may point to a read error. The CDR3 DNA reads as TGTGCCAGCAGTCGGCAGGGCCCTACCGGGGAGCCGTTATTT. Protein sequence: CASSRQGPTGEPLF. V and J are TRBV12-3 or TRBV12-4 and TRBJ2-2; D assignment may be TRBD1 or TRBD2 (5 bases each). The CDR3 runs to 14 residues.

This clonotype was seen many times. The chain carries TRBV20-1 and TRBJ2-4; the D is unclear. The CDR3 length is 14 residues. With 2 bases removed from V and 0 bases from J, the gap between germline ends came to 8 bases. Germline-derived CDR1 and CDR2 are DFQATT and SNEGSKA (reference sequence). CDR3 region: CSARIAPAKNIQYF. As DNA, the CDR3 is TGCAGTGCTAGAATAGCCCCAGCCAAAAACATTCAGTACTTC.

This clonotype has only a few counts. DNA of the CDR3: TGCAGCGGGGCTAGCACAGATACGCAGTATTTT. Protein: CSGASTDTQYF. V usage is TRBV20-1 and J usage is TRBJ2-3; perhaps D is TRBD1 or TRBD2 (5 bases each). CDR1 DFQATT and CDR2 SNEGSKA come from the germline V gene (reference sequence). The CDR3 consists of 11 residues.

This clonotype was seen more than once but under ten times. The rearrangement uses TRBV7-2 and TRBJ1-2, with unresolved D. V was cut by 2 bases and J by 7 bases, with 17 bases left in between. From germline, CDR1 is SGHTA and CDR2 FQGNSA. This CDR3 has 15 amino acids. CDR3 protein: CASSLNLPTGSGYTF. The CDR3 DNA is TGTGCCAGCAGCTTAAATCTGCCGACCGGCAGTGGCTACACCTTC.

This clonotype was seen many times. The rearrangement uses TRBV3-1 and TRBJ2-5, with 16 positions matching TRBD2. V dropped 1 base and J dropped 4; count of bases not matched to a gene: 3. CDR1 LGHDT and CDR2 YNNKEL come from the germline V gene (reference sequence). CDR3 size: 17 residues. CDR3 loop: CASSQGGTSGGAETQYF. In nucleotides, the CDR3 is TGTGCCAGCAGCCAAGGTGGGACTAGCGGGGGGGCAGAGACCCAGTACTTC.

This clonotype was counted many times. V is TRBV27 and J is TRBJ2-1, with D possibly TRBD1 on 6 matching bases. V was pared by 8 bases and J by 10 bases, with 12 bases between. The CDR3 runs 11 residues. Germline V lookup: CDR1 MNHEY, CDR2 SMNVEV (reference sequence). The CDR3 bases are TGTGCCAGCCTCAGGGGATTGGAGCAGTTCTTC. It codes for CASLRGLEQFF.

This clonotype was counted many times. CDR3 protein: CAISESWDGERNTIYF. Here the CDR3 DNA reads TGTGCCATCAGTGAGTCCTGGGACGGAGAGCGAAACACCATATATTTT. V gene TRBV10-3 combines with J gene TRBJ1-3; TRBD1 might be the D (5 bases). The CDR3 is made up of 16 amino acids. Germline CDR1 reads ENHRY; CDR2 reads SYGVKD. With 0 bases removed from V and 5 bases from J, the gap between germline ends came to 14 bases.

The table lists this clonotype with many counts. The V and J genes are TRBV20-1 and TRBJ2-3; the match to TRBD2 covers 10 bases. The CDR3 extends over 13 amino acids. Trimming cost V 7 bases and J 2 bases; bases outside gene matches: 3. Looked up from germline, CDR1 is DFQATT and CDR2 is SNEGSKA (reference sequence). The CDR3 DNA is TGCAGTGGGGGGACTAGCGACACAGATACGCAGTATTTT. The encoded protein is CSGGTSDTDTQYF.

This clonotype has ten or more counts. The gene calls are TRBV7-9 and TRBJ1-2; 9 nucleotides align to TRBD1. The J segment lost 3 bases and the V segment lost 5 bases, leaving 7 bases of the junction unmatched. The CDR3 spans 15 residues. From germline, CDR1 is SEHNR and CDR2 FQNEAQ (reference sequence). The CDR3 DNA reads TGTGCCAGCAGCCTCGGGACAGGGTTTTACTATGGCTACACCTTC. The encoded protein is CASSLGTGFYYGYTF.

This clonotype showed up many times. The chain is built from TRBV3-1 and TRBJ1-1; 8 bases agree with TRBD1. This CDR3 contains 15 residues. V shed 1 base, J shed 0 bases, and the junction held 1 base outside the gene matches. CDR1 and CDR2 (germline): LGHDT, YNNKEL (reference sequence). Written as DNA, the CDR3 is TGTGCCAGCAGCCAAGGGACAGGGTTGAACACTGAAGCTTTCTTT. This encodes CASSQGTGLNTEAFF.

This clonotype was recorded many times. The chain combines TRBV29-1 with TRBJ2-7; 9 bases line up with TRBD1. Losses at the gene ends were 6 bases for V and 7 bases for J; bases not matched to a gene: 7. This CDR3 is built from 12 residues. CDR1 is SQVTM and CDR2 is ANQGSEA in the germline V gene. The CDR3 region is CSVGTGSWEQYF. DNA for the CDR3: TGCAGCGTAGGGACAGGGAGCTGGGAGCAGTACTTC.